A selection of T cell receptor beta chains follows, all from one sample in a study of human T cells and chemical hapten exposure. TCRdb itself ran the RACE reads through MiXCR, one entry per CDR3 protein. The sample has about 110,000 distinct CDR3 sequences, around 12% seen once. The sequenced sample was whole blood, obtained in connection with sensitization to the hapten diphenylcyclopropenone (DPC). Source of these receptors: a woman aged 45 to 65 with alopecia areata. Some clones in this sample may be carry-over from other donors' samples. Each CDR3 is given with its conserved first and last residue. A D gene is named only where the DNA matches it firmly. The size field is filled for only some rows; it gives once, few, many or a size class.

V gene: TRBV5-4
D gene: NA
J gene: TRBJ2-2
clone size: NA
CDR3 protein: CASSGHGASGELFF
CDR3 DNA: TGTGCCAGCAGCGGTCACGGGGCCTCCGGGGAGCTGTTTTTT

V gene: TRBV7-9
D gene: NA
J gene: TRBJ2-3
clone size: few
CDR3 protein: CASSLDGSGADTQYF
CDR3 DNA: TGTGCCAGCAGCTTAGACGGGTCAGGGGCAGATACGCAGTATTTT

V gene: TRBV5-5
D gene: NA
J gene: TRBJ2-1
clone size: NA
CDR3 protein: CASRPWGHHEQFF
CDR3 DNA: TGTGCCAGCAGACCCTGGGGTCACCATGAGCAGTTCTTC

V gene: TRBV28
D gene: NA
J gene: TRBJ1-1
clone size: NA
CDR3 protein: CASSLGAPEAFF
CDR3 DNA: TGTGCCAGCAGTTTAGGGGCCCCTGAAGCTTTCTTT

V gene: TRBV5-5
D gene: NA
J gene: TRBJ1-5
clone size: NA
CDR3 protein: CASSLAAHQPQHF
CDR3 DNA: TGTGCCAGCAGCTTGGCAGCTCATCAGCCCCAGCATTTT

V gene: TRBV19
D gene: NA
J gene: TRBJ2-1
clone size: NA
CDR3 protein: CASSPYGQLGPYNEQFF
CDR3 DNA: TGTGCCAGTAGCCCATACGGTCAACTGGGCCCGTACAATGAGCAGTTCTTC

V gene: TRBV28
D gene: NA
J gene: TRBJ2-7
clone size: NA
CDR3 protein: CASQGPQGPYEQYF
CDR3 DNA: TGTGCCAGCCAGGGTCCCCAAGGCCCCTACGAGCAGTACTTC

V gene: TRBV7-6
D gene: TRBD1
J gene: TRBJ2-7
clone size: NA
CDR3 protein: CASSSGTGRYEQYF
CDR3 DNA: TGTGCCAGCAGCTCCGGGACAGGGCGGTACGAGCAGTACTTC

V gene: TRBV4-1
D gene: NA
J gene: TRBJ2-7
clone size: many
CDR3 protein: CASSRGTDYEQYF
CDR3 DNA: TGCGCCAGCAGCCGCGGGACAGACTACGAGCAGTACTTC

V gene: TRBV27
D gene: NA
J gene: TRBJ2-1
clone size: NA
CDR3 protein: CASSLGAEVRQFF
CDR3 DNA: TGTGCCAGCAGTTTAGGGGCCGAAGTGCGGCAGTTCTTC

V gene: TRBV4-2
D gene: NA
J gene: TRBJ1-5
clone size: few
CDR3 protein: CASSQDLLGGGQPQHF
CDR3 DNA: TGTGCCAGCAGCCAAGATCTGTTGGGGGGAGGTCAGCCCCAGCATTTT

V gene: TRBV18
D gene: NA
J gene: TRBJ1-1
clone size: few
CDR3 protein: CASSPAQTNTEAFF
CDR3 DNA: TGTGCCAGCTCACCTGCACAAACCAACACTGAAGCTTTCTTT

V gene: TRBV6-2/TRBV6-3
D gene: NA
J gene: TRBJ1-2
clone size: NA
CDR3 protein: CASTTGAQGYTF
CDR3 DNA: TGTGCCAGCACCACCGGGGCGCAAGGCTACACCTTC

V gene: TRBV7-2
D gene: NA
J gene: TRBJ2-5
clone size: NA
CDR3 protein: CASSSTITGDRQETQYF
CDR3 DNA: TGTGCCAGCAGCTCTACGATCACCGGAGACAGGCAAGAGACCCAGTACTTC

V gene: TRBV14
D gene: NA
J gene: TRBJ2-2
clone size: many
CDR3 protein: CASSRDMGLGAGELFF
CDR3 DNA: TGTGCCAGCAGCCGGGACATGGGCCTCGGGGCCGGGGAGCTGTTTTTT

V gene: TRBV28
D gene: NA
J gene: TRBJ1-4
clone size: NA
CDR3 protein: CASGAPGLLMIRLFF
CDR3 DNA: TGTGCCAGCGGGGCGCCAGGGCTATTAATGATAAGACTGTTTTTT